The clone carrying this TCR beta chain was seen many times. RNA transcripts were the template for amplifying TCR beta CDR3 regions. A first-round RT-PCR of the TCR CDR3 used the HTBI primer set. One entry per CDR3 protein, called by TCRdb with MiXCR from the multiplex PCR reads. The data hold about 400,000 distinct CDR3 sequences, with approximately 15% observed a single time. The CDR3 runs 16 residues. Germline loops: CDR1 MDHEN, CDR2 SYDVKM. Trimming left V 5 bases short and J 2 bases short, with 19 bases between. The data belong to a study of T cells in Graves' hyperthyroidism and ophthalmopathy. This sequence joins TRBV28 and TRBJ2-7, with D tentatively TRBD2 (7 bases). The sequenced sample consisted of blood. The receptor comes from a woman younger than 35 with Graves' hyperthyroidism. CDR3 protein: CASSLGGDLRAYEQYF. The DNA for the CDR3 is TGTGCCAGCAGTCTAGGGGGGGACCTAAGGGCCTACGAGCAGTACTTC.